Listed below are T cell receptor beta chains from one sample, sequenced in a study of breast tumors, draining lymph nodes, adjacent tissues. TCRdb re-analysed the multiplex PCR reads in MiXCR, keeping a single row per CDR3 protein. The sample shows fewer than 250,000 distinct CDR3 sequences, approximately 29% of them seen only once. The sequenced material came from axillary lymph node tissue. All receptors derive from a female donor with breast cancer. Some clones in this sample may be carry-over from other donors' samples. The CDR3 runs from the conserved cysteine through the conserved F or W. D genes are given only for firm matches. Size is stated for part of the rows, as once, few or many counts, or as a class when the clone is expanded.

clone_size: -
j_call: TRBJ2-5
d_call: TRBD2
v_call: TRBV5-1
cdr3_nt: TGCGCCAGCAGCTCCTCTAGCGGGAGCCAAGAGACCCAGTACTTC
cdr3_aa: CASSSSSGSQETQYF

clone_size: once
j_call: TRBJ1-4
d_call: TRBD1
v_call: TRBV6-2/TRBV6-3
cdr3_nt: TGTGCCAGCAGAACCGGGACAGGGGTTACTAATGAAAAACTGTTTTTT
cdr3_aa: CASRTGTGVTNEKLFF

clone_size: many
j_call: TRBJ2-1
d_call: -
v_call: TRBV3-1
cdr3_nt: TGTGCCAGCAGCCCTTTAGACGGCGCTCAGCAGTTCTTC
cdr3_aa: CASSPLDGAQQFF

clone_size: few
j_call: TRBJ1-1
d_call: -
v_call: TRBV6-6
cdr3_nt: TGTGCCAGCAGTTCCCGGAGAAAGAACACTGAAGCTTTCTTT
cdr3_aa: CASSSRRKNTEAFF

clone_size: -
j_call: TRBJ2-1
d_call: TRBD1
v_call: TRBV24-1
cdr3_nt: TGTGCCACCAGTGATTTGGGGACAGGGGGCTATGAGCAGTTCTTC
cdr3_aa: CATSDLGTGGYEQFF

clone_size: many
j_call: TRBJ1-6
d_call: -
v_call: TRBV6-5
cdr3_nt: TGTGCCAGCAGTTACACGCCCGTGGGAGATTTCTATAATTCACCCCTCCACTTT
cdr3_aa: CASSYTPVGDFYNSPLHF

clone_size: -
j_call: TRBJ2-3
d_call: TRBD2
v_call: TRBV3-1
cdr3_nt: TGTGCCAGCAGCCCCTGGACTAGCGGGAGAGGTGGCACAGATACGCAGTATTTT
cdr3_aa: CASSPWTSGRGGTDTQYF

clone_size: many
j_call: TRBJ1-4
d_call: TRBD1
v_call: TRBV19
cdr3_nt: TGTGCCAGTAGTATAGCCGGGACAGCTAATGAAAAACTGTTTTTT
cdr3_aa: CASSIAGTANEKLFF

clone_size: many
j_call: TRBJ2-5
d_call: TRBD2
v_call: TRBV7-9
cdr3_nt: TGTGCCAGCAGCTACTACGGGACTAGCGGGCAGGTGGAAGAGACCCAGTACTTC
cdr3_aa: CASSYYGTSGQVEETQYF

clone_size: many
j_call: TRBJ2-2
d_call: TRBD1
v_call: TRBV7-6
cdr3_nt: TGTGCCAGCAGCTCGCGGACAGGGGCGAGGGAGCTGTTTTTT
cdr3_aa: CASSSRTGARELFF

clone_size: -
j_call: TRBJ1-1
d_call: -
v_call: TRBV2
cdr3_nt: TGTGCCAGCAGTGAAGTGGGGGCACGGGGCACTGAAGCTTTCTTT
cdr3_aa: CASSEVGARGTEAFF

clone_size: many
j_call: TRBJ1-2
d_call: -
v_call: TRBV19
cdr3_nt: TGTGCCAGTAGTCGACAGGAACGGGTCGGTGGCTACACCTTC
cdr3_aa: CASSRQERVGGYTF

clone_size: many
j_call: TRBJ2-7
d_call: TRBD1
v_call: TRBV19
cdr3_nt: TGTGCCAGTAGTATAAGGGGGCGTACCGACTACGAGCAGTACTTC
cdr3_aa: CASSIRGRTDYEQYF

clone_size: many
j_call: TRBJ2-3
d_call: -
v_call: TRBV7-9
cdr3_nt: TGTGCCAGCACGCAGGGCCTATCGGCGGTTAGCACAGATACGCAGTATTTT
cdr3_aa: CASTQGLSAVSTDTQYF

clone_size: many
j_call: TRBJ2-7
d_call: -
v_call: TRBV6-5
cdr3_nt: TGTGCCAGCAGCCTCCCTGGGGGCAAGCAGTACTTC
cdr3_aa: CASSLPGGKQYF

clone_size: -
j_call: TRBJ2-1
d_call: -
v_call: TRBV25-1
cdr3_nt: TGTGCCAGCAGTGCTGTCAGAACAAGCTATGAGCAGTTCTTC
cdr3_aa: CASSAVRTSYEQFF

clone_size: many
j_call: TRBJ2-7
d_call: -
v_call: TRBV29-1
cdr3_nt: TGCAGCGCCTTTGAGGACCGCTCCTACGAGCAGTACTTC
cdr3_aa: CSAFEDRSYEQYF